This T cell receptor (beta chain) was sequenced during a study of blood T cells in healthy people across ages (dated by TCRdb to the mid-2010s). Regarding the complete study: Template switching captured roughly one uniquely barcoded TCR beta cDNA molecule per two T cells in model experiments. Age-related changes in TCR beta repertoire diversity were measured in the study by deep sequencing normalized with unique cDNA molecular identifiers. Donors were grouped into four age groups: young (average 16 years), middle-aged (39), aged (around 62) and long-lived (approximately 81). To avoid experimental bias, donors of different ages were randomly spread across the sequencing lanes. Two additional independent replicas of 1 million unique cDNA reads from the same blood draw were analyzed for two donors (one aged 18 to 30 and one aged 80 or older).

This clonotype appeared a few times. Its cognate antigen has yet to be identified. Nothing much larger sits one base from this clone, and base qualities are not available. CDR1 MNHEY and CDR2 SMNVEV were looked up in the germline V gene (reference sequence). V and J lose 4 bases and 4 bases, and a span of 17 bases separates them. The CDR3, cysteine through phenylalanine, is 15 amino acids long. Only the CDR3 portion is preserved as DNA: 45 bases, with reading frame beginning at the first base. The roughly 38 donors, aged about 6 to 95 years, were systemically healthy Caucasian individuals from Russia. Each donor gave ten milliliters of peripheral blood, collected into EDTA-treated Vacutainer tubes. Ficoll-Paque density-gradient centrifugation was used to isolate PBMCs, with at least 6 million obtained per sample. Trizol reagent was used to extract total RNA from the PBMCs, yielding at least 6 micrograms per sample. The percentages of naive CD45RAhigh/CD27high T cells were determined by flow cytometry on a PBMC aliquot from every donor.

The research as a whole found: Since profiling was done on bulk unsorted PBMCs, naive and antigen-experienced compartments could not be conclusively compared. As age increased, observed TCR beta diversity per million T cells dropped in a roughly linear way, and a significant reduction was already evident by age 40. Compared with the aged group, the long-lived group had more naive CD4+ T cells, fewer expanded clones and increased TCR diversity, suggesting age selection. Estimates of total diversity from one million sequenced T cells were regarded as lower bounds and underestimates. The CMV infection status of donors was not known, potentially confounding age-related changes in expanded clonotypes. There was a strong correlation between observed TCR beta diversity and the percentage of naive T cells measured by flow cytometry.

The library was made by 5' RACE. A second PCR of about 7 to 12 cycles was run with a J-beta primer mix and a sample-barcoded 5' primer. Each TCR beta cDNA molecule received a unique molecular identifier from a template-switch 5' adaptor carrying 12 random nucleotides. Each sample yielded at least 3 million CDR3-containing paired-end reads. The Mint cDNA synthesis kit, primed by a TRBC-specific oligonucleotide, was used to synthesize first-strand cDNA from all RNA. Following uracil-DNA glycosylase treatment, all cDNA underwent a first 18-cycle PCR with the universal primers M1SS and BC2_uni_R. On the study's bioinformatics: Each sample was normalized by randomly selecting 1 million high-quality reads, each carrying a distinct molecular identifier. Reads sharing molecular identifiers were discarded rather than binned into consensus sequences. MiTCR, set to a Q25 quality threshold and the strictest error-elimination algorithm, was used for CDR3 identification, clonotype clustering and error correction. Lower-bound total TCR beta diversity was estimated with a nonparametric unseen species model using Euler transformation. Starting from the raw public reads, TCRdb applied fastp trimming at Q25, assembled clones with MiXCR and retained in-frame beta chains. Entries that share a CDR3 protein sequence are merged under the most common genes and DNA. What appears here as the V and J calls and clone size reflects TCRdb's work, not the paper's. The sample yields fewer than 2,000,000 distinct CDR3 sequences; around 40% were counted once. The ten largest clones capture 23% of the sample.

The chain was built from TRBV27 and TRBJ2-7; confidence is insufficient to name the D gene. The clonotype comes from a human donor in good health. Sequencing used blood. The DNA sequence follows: TGTGCCAGCAGTTATACACGTTCTTCCTCTTACGAGCAGTACTTC. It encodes CASSYTRSSSYEQYF.